This T cell receptor beta chain appears in the sequencing data of a study of T cells in Graves' hyperthyroidism and ophthalmopathy. Using RNA transcripts as the source, TCR beta CDR3 regions were amplified. The TCR CDR3 first-round RT-PCR relied on the HTBI primer set. Using its own MiXCR run on the multiplex PCR reads, TCRdb lists one record per CDR3 protein. The table records about 400,000 distinct CDR3 sequences, 13% to 15% of them present only once. The length of the CDR3 is 15 residues. V lost 0 bases to trimming and J lost 4 bases, with 10 bases between them. CDR1 is SGHTS, CDR2 YDEGEE, per germline.

The source is a woman aged 30 to 39 with Graves' ophthalmopathy. The chain combines TRBV5-8 with TRBJ2-2; tentative D call: TRBD1 (5 bases). The sample consisted of blood. CDR3 region: CASSLGRVPTGELFF. The CDR3, as DNA: TGTGCCAGCAGCTTGGGCAGGGTGCCCACCGGGGAGCTGTTTTTT. Variable domain in full (rest from reference TRBV5-8 and TRBJ2-2): EAGVTQSPTHLIKTRGQQATLRCSPISGHTSVYWYQQALGLGLQFLLWYDEGEERNRGNFPPRFSGRQFPNYSSELNVNALELEDSALYLCASSLGRVPTGELFFGEGSRLTVL.